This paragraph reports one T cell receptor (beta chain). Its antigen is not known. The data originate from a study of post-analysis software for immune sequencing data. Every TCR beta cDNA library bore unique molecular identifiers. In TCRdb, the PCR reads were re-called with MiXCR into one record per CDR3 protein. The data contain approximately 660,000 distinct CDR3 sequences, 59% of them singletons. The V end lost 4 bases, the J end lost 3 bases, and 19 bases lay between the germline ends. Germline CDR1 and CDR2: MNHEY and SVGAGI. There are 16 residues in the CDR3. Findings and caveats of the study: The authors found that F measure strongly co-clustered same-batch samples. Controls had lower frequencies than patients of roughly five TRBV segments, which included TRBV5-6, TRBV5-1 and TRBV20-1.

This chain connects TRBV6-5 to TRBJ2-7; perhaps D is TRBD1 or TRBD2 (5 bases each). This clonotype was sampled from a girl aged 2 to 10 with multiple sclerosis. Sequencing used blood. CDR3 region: CASSSRVRLANYEQYF. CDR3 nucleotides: TGTGCCAGCAGTTCCAGGGTCCGGCTAGCTAACTACGAGCAGTACTTC.